Following are 11 T cell receptor beta chains from one sample sequenced in a study of T-cell reconstitution after alpha-beta-depleted transplantation in children. Researchers prepared the TCRbeta library using unique molecular identifiers, the study reports. Each CDR3 protein is one row after TCRdb ran MiXCR on the PCR reads. The data contain 600,000 to 700,000 distinct CDR3 sequences, roughly 13% of them singletons. Specimen: PBMCs, collected before TCRalphabeta/CD19-depleted stem cell transplant. The source is a girl aged 2-10 years with congenital amegakaryocytic thrombocytopenia, due to receive a stem cell transplant.

This clonotype has at least ten counts. The chain joins TRBV5-1 to TRBJ1-6; D gene uncertain. The germline CDR1 and CDR2 sequences are SGHRS and YFSETQ. This CDR3 has 17 amino acids. V gave up 6 bases and J gave up 8 bases, with 24 bases separating them. The CDR3 DNA reads TGCGCCAGCACTCCGGGGTGGTCCCGCGGCCCCGATTCACCCCTCCACTTT. This gives the protein CASTPGWSRGPDSPLHF.

In its sample, this clonotype was seen many times. The chain carries TRBV3-1 and TRBJ2-2; D not certain. The CDR3 is 13 residues long. Trimming removed 1 base at V and 6 bases at J, with 6 bases between. Germline values: CDR1 LGHDT, CDR2 YNNKEL (reference sequence). In nucleotides, the CDR3 is TGTGCCAGCAGCCAAGGCGATCCCGGGGAGCTGTTTTTT. Its protein product is CASSQGDPGELFF.

This sequence joins TRBV6-1 and TRBJ2-3; 8 bases are a match to TRBD1. Per the germline V gene, CDR1 is MNHNS and CDR2 is SASEGT. V trimming: 8 bases; J trimming: 2 bases; junction bases outside the gene matches: 6. The CDR3 consists of 14 residues. CDR3 sequence: CASHPGQATDTQYF. DNA for the CDR3: TGTGCCAGCCATCCGGGACAGGCCACAGATACGCAGTATTTT.

This clonotype was found many times. V and J are TRBV10-3 and TRBJ1-6; no clear D gene. The CDR3 totals 17 residues. The germline V gene has CDR1 ENHRY and CDR2 SYGVKD. V was clipped by 3 bases and J by 5 bases, with 17 bases between them. This chain's CDR3 is CAISDTRKGTDNSPLHF. CDR3 nucleotides: TGTGCCATCAGTGACACCAGGAAGGGCACAGATAATTCACCCCTCCACTTT.

This clonotype was seen many times. This sequence joins TRBV7-6 and TRBJ2-1, with 12 bases matching TRBD2. Germline CDR1 and CDR2: SGHVS and FNYEAQ. The V gene end was trimmed by 5 bases and the J gene end by 7 bases; junction bases not matched to a gene: 9. The CDR3 has 16 amino acids. The CDR3 DNA is TGTGCCAGCAGCCCACACGATGGACTAGCGGGAAATGAGCAGTTCTTC. It translates to CASSPHDGLAGNEQFF.

This clonotype has only a few counts. V gene TRBV5-1 combines with J gene TRBJ2-1, with 7 bases that match TRBD2. With V trimmed by 2 bases and J by 10 bases, 9 bases remained unmatched. The CDR3 length is 14 residues. CDR1 and CDR2 from the germline V gene are SGHRS and YFSETQ. The CDR3 region has the DNA TGCGCCAGCAGCTTCCCGGGAGGCGCAAACGAGCAGTTCTTC. Its translation: CASSFPGGANEQFF.

At least ten counts were recorded for this clonotype. This chain links TRBV20-1 with TRBJ2-1; possibly TRBD1 or TRBD2 for D (5 bases each). V was pared by 3 bases and J by 3 bases, with 18 bases between. Germline V lookup: CDR1 DFQATT, CDR2 SNEGSKA (reference sequence). The length of the CDR3 is 16 residues. The CDR3 bases are TGCAGTGCTAGGGGACCGCGTACCGCCGTCTACAATGAGCAGTTCTTC. It is translated as CSARGPRTAVYNEQFF.

This clonotype was picked up many times. The V call is TRBV7-8, the J call TRBJ2-3; no clear D gene. Trimming shortened V by 5 bases and J by 0 bases, and 18 bases separated the two germline ends. Germline CDR1 is SGHVS and CDR2 is FQNEAQ. The CDR3 covers 17 residues. The CDR3 loop reads CASSDPLFPGSTDTQYF. The CDR3 region has the DNA TGTGCCAGCAGCGACCCCTTGTTTCCGGGTAGCACAGATACGCAGTATTTT.

At least ten counts were recorded for this clonotype. The genes are TRBV12-3 or TRBV12-4 and TRBJ1-6, with 10 bases lining up with TRBD1. V dropped 6 bases and J dropped 10; count of bases not matched to a gene: 9. The length of the CDR3 is 15 residues. CDR3 protein: CASSPPGQGNSPLHF. CDR3 DNA sequence: TGTGCCAGCAGCCCTCCGGGACAGGGGAACTCACCCCTCCACTTT.

As to this clonotype: This may come from a read error, since a much larger clone is one base off. The genes are TRBV11-2 and TRBJ2-7, with D unclear. CDR1 and CDR2 (germline): SGHAT, FQNNGV. This CDR3 region has 18 residues. This CDR3 reads CASGLNTEVGSSPYEQYF. Written as DNA, the CDR3 is TGTGCCAGCGGCTTAAACACTGAAGTCGGGTCCTCCCCCTACGAGCAGTACTTC.

V gene TRBV12-3 or TRBV12-4 combines with J gene TRBJ2-1; tentatively, D is TRBD2 (6 bases). V lost 4 bases and J lost 10, with 23 bases in between. The CDR3 contains 16 residues. The CDR3 region is CASSSEGTSVPPEQFF. The CDR3, as DNA: TGTGCCAGCAGTTCGGAGGGGACCTCGGTTCCACCGGAGCAGTTCTTC.